This T cell receptor (beta chain) was sequenced during a study of CD4 T cells in relation to SARS-CoV-2 and coronaviruses. Study-wide results and limits: This crossreactivity analysis covered spike protein alone, no other viral proteins.

Sequencing was performed with immunoSEQ multiplex PCR; in TCRdb, only in-frame clones are kept and a portion is missing. Here the sample spans tens of thousands of clones, about 80% being singletons. Before the COVID-19 pandemic, during about 2011-2019, CD4+ T cells were taken from unexposed donors. The cells were cultured for approximately 10 days before CD4+ T cells were isolated. Some 1.9 million PBMCs per well were cultured with 7.5 to 10 IU/ml IL-2. This clone turned up a few times. Its antigen is not identified. This clonotype was obtained from a human donor in good health. The sample taken for sequencing was CD4+ T cells from PBMCs, cultured in vitro.

This chain's CDR3 is CASSQEQGNQPQHF. The CDR3 DNA follows: TGTGCCAGCAGCCAAGAACAAGGTAATCAGCCCCAGCATTTT. The gene calls are TRBV3-1 (or the pseudogene TRBV3-2) and TRBJ1-5; D gene uncertain. The germline CDR1 and CDR2 sequences are LGHDT and YNNKEL (reference sequence). Trimming took off 0 bases at V and 4 bases at J, with 7 bases between the two ends. CDR3 length equals 14 residues.